The 27 T cell receptor beta chains listed next were all sequenced from one sample in a study of CD8 T cells in ankylosing spondylitis. TCRdb independently ran MiXCR on the 5' RACE reads; one entry per CDR3 protein. The sample records 40,000 to 55,000 distinct CDR3 sequences, approximately 8% being singletons. The source material was blood, either unsorted or a sorted T cell fraction (not recorded which). These receptors all stem from a female donor with ankylosing spondylitis or in good health (not recorded which).

This clonotype was counted at least ten times. V gene TRBV5-6 combines with J gene TRBJ1-6; 10 bases align to TRBD1. Trimming removed 4 bases from V and 6 bases from J; junction bases left unmatched: 4. The length of the CDR3 is 15 residues. Germline CDR1 SGHDT, CDR2 YYEEEE. The CDR3 sequence: CASSLRDRGNSPLHF. For the CDR3, the DNA is TGTGCCAGCAGCCTACGGGACAGGGGTAATTCACCCCTCCACTTT.

In this sample, this clonotype turned up once. V usage is TRBV29-1 and J usage is TRBJ2-1, with 15 bases identical to TRBD2. Unmatched junction bases numbered 7, after V lost 7 bases and J lost 3 bases. This CDR3 has 16 amino acids. Germline-derived CDR1 and CDR2 are SQVTM and ANQGSEA. CDR3 protein: CSAHGTSGGYYNEQFF. The CDR3 DNA reads TGCAGCGCACACGGGACTAGCGGGGGGTACTACAATGAGCAGTTCTTC.

There are many counts of this clonotype. The rearrangement joins TRBV5-1 to TRBJ2-5; D is perhaps TRBD1 (5 bases). Trimming took off 0 bases at V and 0 bases at J, with 9 bases between the two ends. CDR3 length: 15 residues. Germline-derived CDR1 and CDR2 are SGHRS and YFSETQ. CDR3 nucleotide sequence: TGCGCCAGCAGCTTGGTCCCAGGGTACCAAGAGACCCAGTACTTC. Protein sequence: CASSLVPGYQETQYF.

This clonotype occurred many times. The chain uses TRBV15 and TRBJ1-5; 10 bases line up with TRBD1. J gave up 5 bases and V 0 bases, and 1 base lay outside the gene matches. CDR3 length: 15 residues. Looked up from germline, CDR1 is LNHNV and CDR2 is YYDKDF (reference sequence). The CDR3 here is CATSRDGTGDQPQHF. The DNA of the CDR3 is TGTGCCACCAGCAGAGATGGGACAGGGGATCAGCCCCAGCATTTT.

This clonotype was observed many times. The rearrangement uses TRBV5-1 and TRBJ1-1; TRBD1 might be the D (6 bases). Germline CDR1 reads SGHRS; CDR2 reads YFSETQ. V was shortened by 3 bases and J by 1 base, with 13 bases between the two germline ends. The CDR3 runs 15 residues. CDR3 in amino acids: CASSWGHRENTEAFF. The CDR3 region has the DNA TGCGCCAGCAGCTGGGGGCACAGGGAGAACACTGAAGCTTTCTTT.

This clonotype has ten or more counts. The chain recombines TRBV20-1 with TRBJ2-7; D call uncertain. The CDR3 extends over 14 amino acids. The germline V gene encodes CDR1 DFQATT and CDR2 SNEGSKA (reference sequence). V was trimmed by 6 bases and J by 0 bases, leaving 15 bases between them. DNA for the CDR3: TGCAGTGCCAAGTCCCCGGTGAGCTCCTACGAGCAGTACTTC. This sequence encodes CSAKSPVSSYEQYF.

This clonotype was seen only a few times. The chain employs TRBV2 and TRBJ2-1; TRBD2 matches at 7 bases. CDR3 size: 15 residues. The germline CDR1 and CDR2 sequences are SNHLY and FYNNEI. The V and J ends lost 4 bases and 8 bases, in that order; junction bases with no gene match: 11. CDR3 sequence reads: CASSVEGLSVHEQFF. CDR3 in DNA: TGTGCCAGCAGTGTAGAGGGACTATCGGTGCATGAGCAGTTCTTC.

This clonotype came up many times. The V and J genes are TRBV4-1 and TRBJ1-5; perhaps TRBD1 as D (6 bases). V lost 4 bases and J lost 2, with 12 bases in between. This CDR3 is built from 15 residues. Germline CDR1 is MGHRA and CDR2 is YSYEKL. CDR3 amino acids: CASSPRTGRNQPQHF. CDR3 nucleotide sequence: TGCGCCAGCAGCCCAAGAACAGGGCGCAATCAGCCCCAGCATTTT.

This sequence joins TRBV5-1 and TRBJ1-5; 8 positions match TRBD1. Trimming removed 4 bases from V and 4 bases from J; junction bases left unmatched: 4. The germline CDR1 and CDR2 sequences are SGHRS and YFSETQ. This CDR3 region has 14 residues. This CDR3 is CASSVQGGNQPQHF. CDR3 nucleotides: TGCGCCAGCAGCGTACAGGGGGGAAATCAGCCCCAGCATTTT. Variable domain in full (rest from reference TRBV5-1 and TRBJ1-5): KAGVTQTPRYLIKTRGQQVTLSCSPISGHRSVSWYQQTPGQGLQFLFEYFSETQRNKGNFPGRFSGRQFSNSRSEMNVSTLELGDSALYLCASSVQGGNQPQHFGDGTRLSIL.

This clonotype was counted between two and nine times. This sequence joins TRBV7-1 and TRBJ2-7; D tentatively fits TRBD1 or TRBD2 (6 bases each). TRBV7-1 is placed among ORFs of uncertain function. V lost 8 bases, J lost 1 base, and 18 bases lay in between. The CDR3 loop spans 15 amino acids. CDR3 coding DNA: TGTGCCAGCGGGACTCCGGGACACTCGTCCTACGAGCAGTACTTC. This gives the protein CASGTPGHSSYEQYF.

This clonotype has a count of ten or more. The V gene is TRBV29-1, the J gene TRBJ2-5; tentatively, D is TRBD2 (6 bases). The CDR3 runs 13 residues. Per the germline V gene, CDR1 is SQVTM and CDR2 is ANQGSEA. The germline V and J ends were trimmed by 4 bases and 4 bases, with 13 bases remaining between them. CDR3 sequence reads: CSVATPGGETQYF. The CDR3 DNA is TGCAGCGTTGCGACTCCCGGGGGAGAGACCCAGTACTTC.

This clonotype was observed at least ten times. The gene calls are TRBV29-1 and TRBJ2-3, with D unresolved. In germline, CDR1 is SQVTM, CDR2 ANQGSEA. CDR3 length equals 10 residues. Deletions cut 7 bases from V and 2 bases from J, with 4 bases between. The CDR3: CSEYTDTQYF. The CDR3 region has the DNA TGCAGCGAGTACACAGATACGCAGTATTTT.

Many counts were recorded for this clonotype. The J gene is TRBJ2-1, the V gene TRBV5-1; TRBD2 matches 8 bases. The CDR3 sequence is 14 residues long. Germline assignment: CDR1 SGHRS and CDR2 YFSETQ. With V trimmed by 4 bases and J by 7 bases, 7 bases remained unmatched. The CDR3 region is CASSLGGATNEQFF. The CDR3 nucleotides are TGCGCCAGCAGCCTCGGGGGGGCTACTAATGAGCAGTTCTTC.

The V gene is TRBV7-6, the J gene TRBJ1-4; D not certain. Trimming removed 5 bases from V and 1 base from J, with 11 bases in between. CDR3 length equals 15 residues. CDR1 and CDR2 from the germline V gene are SGHVS and FNYEAQ. The CDR3, as DNA: TGTGCCAGCAGCCGCACTGGGCAAACTAATGAAAAACTGTTTTTT. It is translated as CASSRTGQTNEKLFF.

A word on this clonotype: This likely comes from a read error, as the CDR3 has no conserved phenylalanine or tryptophan at its end. This chain connects TRBV20-1 to TRBJ1-2, with D perhaps matching TRBD1 (5 bases). Germline loops: CDR1 DFQATT, CDR2 SNEGSKA (reference sequence). V shed 4 bases and J shed 6 bases, with 12 bases lying between them. This CDR3 spans 12 amino acids. The CDR3 region has the DNA TGCAGTGCTATGCGGGGCCTCCATGGCTACACCTCC. It encodes CSAMRGLHGYTS.

This clonotype was recorded many times. The rearrangement uses TRBV12-3 or TRBV12-4 and TRBJ1-2, with D hard to call. CDR3 size: 16 residues. Trimming removed 5 bases at V and 4 bases at J, with 20 bases between. The CDR3 sequence: CASSTPRGGRFYGYTF. Written as DNA, the CDR3 is TGTGCCAGCAGTACCCCGCGGGGTGGGAGGTTCTATGGCTACACCTTC.

This clonotype has ten or more counts. J is TRBJ1-4 and V is TRBV18; 10 nucleotides align to TRBD1. CDR1 and CDR2 from the germline V gene are KGHSH and LQKENI. The CDR3 has 17 amino acids. V was pared by 3 bases and J by 5 bases, with 9 bases of the junction left unmatched. CDR3 protein: CASSPPDRGSTNEKLFF. The CDR3 DNA reads TGTGCCAGCTCACCGCCGGACAGGGGGTCCACGAATGAAAAACTGTTTTTT.

This clonotype was counted many times. This chain uses TRBV29-1 with TRBJ2-7; D gene uncertain. CDR3 size: 13 residues. Germline V gene sequence: CDR1 SQVTM, CDR2 ANQGSEA. V lost 6 bases, J lost 3 bases, and 15 bases lay in between. CDR3 DNA sequence: TGCAGCGTGGTTTTTCTTCCTCTCTACGAGCAGTACTTC. Amino acid sequence: CSVVFLPLYEQYF.

At least ten counts were recorded for this clonotype. V usage is TRBV5-1 and J usage is TRBJ2-1; TRBD1 might be the D (6 bases). Trimming cost V 0 bases and J 8 bases, with 12 bases left between them. The CDR3 sequence is 14 residues long. Germline V gene data show CDR1 as SGHRS and CDR2 as YFSETQ. The CDR3 protein is CASSLAYRDHEQFF. The CDR3 region has the DNA TGCGCCAGCAGCTTGGCCTACAGGGACCATGAGCAGTTCTTC.

This clonotype showed up many times. The chain has TRBV3-1 and TRBJ1-1; D unclear. Germline CDR1 and CDR2: LGHDT and YNNKEL (reference sequence). The CDR3 has 13 residues. With 11 bases removed from V and 0 bases from J, the gap between germline ends came to 13 bases. The chain's CDR3 is CAAKTGMNTEAFF. The CDR3 DNA sequence: TGTGCCGCCAAGACGGGCATGAACACTGAAGCTTTCTTT.

This clonotype was seen repeatedly, ten times or more. V usage is TRBV5-1 and J usage is TRBJ2-7, with 8 bases fitting TRBD1. The CDR3 loop spans 15 amino acids. Trimming took 4 bases from V and 0 from J; bases not matched to a gene: 6. Germline loops: CDR1 SGHRS, CDR2 YFSETQ. The CDR3 spells CASSPWTGSSYEQYF. DNA of the CDR3: TGCGCCAGCAGCCCCTGGACAGGGAGCTCCTACGAGCAGTACTTC.

This clonotype came up many times. The V gene is TRBV5-1, the J gene TRBJ2-1; D possibly corresponds to TRBD2 (6 bases). The germline gives CDR1 SGHRS, CDR2 YFSETQ. V shed 0 bases and J shed 8 bases, with 12 bases lying between them. The CDR3 length is 14 residues. As DNA, the CDR3 is TGCGCCAGCAGCTTGGAACTAGCTACCTATGAGCAGTTCTTC. Its translation is CASSLELATYEQFF.

This clonotype has ten or more counts. The CDR3 reads CASMAPGAETQYF. CDR3 bases: TGTGCCAGCATGGCTCCCGGTGCAGAGACCCAGTACTTC. The genes are TRBV6-1 and TRBJ2-5, with D uncertain. The CDR3 sequence is 13 residues long. Germline CDR1 and CDR2: MNHNS and SASEGT. V gave up 7 bases and J gave up 4 bases, with 13 bases separating them.

The rearrangement joins TRBV12-3 or TRBV12-4 to TRBJ1-5; no definite D call. The CDR3 extends over 13 amino acids. V was pared by 5 bases and J by 6 bases, with 11 bases between. The CDR3 region is CASSPGTSQPQHF. CDR3 nucleotide sequence: TGTGCCAGCAGTCCGGGTACCAGTCAGCCCCAGCATTTT.

This clonotype occurred many times. This chain links TRBV20-1 with TRBJ2-1; TRBD1 aligns across 10 bases. The germline CDR1 and CDR2 sequences are DFQATT and SNEGSKA (reference sequence). The CDR3 has 13 amino acids. V lost 6 bases, J lost 5 bases, and 4 bases stayed unmatched. For the CDR3, the DNA is TGCAGTGCCTGGACAGGGGGGAACAATGAGCAGTTCTTC. Its translation: CSAWTGGNNEQFF.

This clonotype was seen a handful of times. The chain joins TRBV4-1 to TRBJ2-1; 8 bases match TRBD1. V shed 1 base and J 5 bases; nucleotides not matched to a gene: 10. The germline V gene encodes CDR1 MGHRA and CDR2 YSYEKL. This CDR3 has 17 amino acids. The CDR3 here is CASSQVGSGTGDNEQFF. The CDR3 DNA reads TGCGCCAGCAGCCAAGTTGGGTCGGGGACAGGCGACAATGAGCAGTTCTTC.

The rearrangement joins TRBV5-1 to TRBJ1-4; the D gene is possibly TRBD1 (5 bases). V lost 1 base and J lost 1, with 11 bases in between. Per germline, CDR1 SGHRS and CDR2 YFSETQ. The CDR3 consists of 16 residues. DNA of the CDR3: TGCGCCAGCAGCTTGATAGCAGGGCAAACTAATGAAAAACTGTTTTTT. As protein: CASSLIAGQTNEKLFF.